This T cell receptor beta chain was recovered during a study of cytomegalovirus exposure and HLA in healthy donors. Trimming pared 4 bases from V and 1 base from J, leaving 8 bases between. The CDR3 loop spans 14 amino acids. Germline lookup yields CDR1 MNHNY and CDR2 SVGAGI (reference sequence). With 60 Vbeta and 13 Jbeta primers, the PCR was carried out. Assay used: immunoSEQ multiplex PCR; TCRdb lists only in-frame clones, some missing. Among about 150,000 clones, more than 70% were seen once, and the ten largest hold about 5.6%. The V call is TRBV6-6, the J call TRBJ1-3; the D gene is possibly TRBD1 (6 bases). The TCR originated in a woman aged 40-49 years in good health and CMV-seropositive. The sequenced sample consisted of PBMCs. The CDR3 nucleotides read TGTGCCAGCAGTTCAACAGGGTCTGGAAACACCATATATTTT. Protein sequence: CASSSTGSGNTIYF.